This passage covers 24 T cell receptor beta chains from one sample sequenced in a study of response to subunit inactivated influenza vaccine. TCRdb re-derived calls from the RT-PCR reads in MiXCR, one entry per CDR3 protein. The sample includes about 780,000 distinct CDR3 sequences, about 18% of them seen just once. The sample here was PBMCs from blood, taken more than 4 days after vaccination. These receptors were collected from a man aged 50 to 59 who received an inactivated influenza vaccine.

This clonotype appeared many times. CDR3: CAISESPRPGARETQYF. The DNA for the CDR3 is TGTGCCATCAGTGAGTCCCCTCGGCCGGGGGCTCGAGAGACCCAGTACTTC. This rearrangement joins TRBV10-3 to TRBJ2-5; D may be TRBD1 or TRBD2 (6 bases each). In germline, CDR1 is ENHRY, CDR2 SYGVKD. Between the trimmed V and J ends, which lost 0 bases and 4 bases, there was a span of 18 bases. This CDR3 contains 17 residues.

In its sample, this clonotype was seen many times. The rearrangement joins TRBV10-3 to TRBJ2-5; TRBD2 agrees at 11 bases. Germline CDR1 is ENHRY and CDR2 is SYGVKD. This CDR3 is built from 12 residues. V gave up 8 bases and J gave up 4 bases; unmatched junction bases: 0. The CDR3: CAIGTSGETQYF. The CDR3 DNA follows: TGTGCCATCGGGACTAGCGGAGAGACCCAGTACTTC.

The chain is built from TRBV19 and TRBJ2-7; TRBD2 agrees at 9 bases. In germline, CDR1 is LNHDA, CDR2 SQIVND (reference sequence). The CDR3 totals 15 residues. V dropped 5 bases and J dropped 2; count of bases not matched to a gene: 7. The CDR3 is CASSFGLALTYEQYF. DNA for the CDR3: TGTGCCAGTAGTTTTGGACTAGCGCTCACCTACGAGCAGTACTTC.

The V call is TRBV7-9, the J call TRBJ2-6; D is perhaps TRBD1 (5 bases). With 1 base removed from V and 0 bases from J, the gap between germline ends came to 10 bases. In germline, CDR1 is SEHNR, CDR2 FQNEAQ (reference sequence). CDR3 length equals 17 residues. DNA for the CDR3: TGTGCCAGCAGCTTAGGCAGGGTAAACTCTGGGGCCAACGTCCTGACTTTC. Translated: CASSLGRVNSGANVLTF. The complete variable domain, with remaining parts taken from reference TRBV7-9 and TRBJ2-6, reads DTGVSQNPRHKITKRGQNVTFRCDPISEHNRLYWYRQTLGQGPEFLTYFQNEAQLEKSRLLSDRFSAERPKGSFSTLEIQRTEQGDSAMYLCASSLGRVNSGANVLTFGAGSRLTVL.

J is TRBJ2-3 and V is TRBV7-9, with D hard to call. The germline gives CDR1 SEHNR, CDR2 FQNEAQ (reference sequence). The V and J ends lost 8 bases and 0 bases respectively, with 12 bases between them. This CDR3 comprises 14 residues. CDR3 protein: CASDIFPSTDTQYF. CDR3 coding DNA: TGTGCCAGCGACATTTTCCCTAGCACAGATACGCAGTATTTT.

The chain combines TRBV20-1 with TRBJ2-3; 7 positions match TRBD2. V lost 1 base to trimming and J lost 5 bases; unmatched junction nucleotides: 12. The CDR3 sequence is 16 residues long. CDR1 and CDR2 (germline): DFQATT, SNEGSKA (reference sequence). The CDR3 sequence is CSARVVREGRGDTQYF. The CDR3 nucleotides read TGCAGTGCTAGAGTGGTGAGGGAGGGCCGGGGAGATACGCAGTATTTT.

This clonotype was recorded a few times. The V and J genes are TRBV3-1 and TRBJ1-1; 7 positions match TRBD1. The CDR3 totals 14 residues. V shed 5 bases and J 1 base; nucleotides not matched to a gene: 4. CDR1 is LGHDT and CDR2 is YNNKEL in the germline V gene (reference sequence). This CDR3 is CASSWDSPNTEAFF. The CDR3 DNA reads TGTGCCAGCAGCTGGGACAGTCCGAACACTGAAGCTTTCTTT.

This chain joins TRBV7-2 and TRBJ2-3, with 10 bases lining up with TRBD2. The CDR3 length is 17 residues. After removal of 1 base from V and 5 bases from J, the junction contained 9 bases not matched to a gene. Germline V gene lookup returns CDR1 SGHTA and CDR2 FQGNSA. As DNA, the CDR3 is TGTGCCAGCAGCTTAGGTGCTAGCGGGAGTGGTGTAGATACGCAGTATTTT. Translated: CASSLGASGSGVDTQYF.

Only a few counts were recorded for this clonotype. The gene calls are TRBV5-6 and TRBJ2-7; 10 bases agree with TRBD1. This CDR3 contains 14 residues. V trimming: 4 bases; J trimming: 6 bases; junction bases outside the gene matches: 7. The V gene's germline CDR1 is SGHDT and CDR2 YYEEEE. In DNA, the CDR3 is TGTGCCAGCAGCCCGACAGGGGGCGATTTCGAGCAGTACTTC. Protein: CASSPTGGDFEQYF.

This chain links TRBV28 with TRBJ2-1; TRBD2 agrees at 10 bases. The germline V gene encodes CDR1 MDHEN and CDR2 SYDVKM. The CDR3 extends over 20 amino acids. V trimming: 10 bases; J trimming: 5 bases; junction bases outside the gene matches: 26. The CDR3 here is CAMSPGLLCIGTSADNEQFF. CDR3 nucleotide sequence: TGTGCCATGAGCCCCGGGCTCCTCTGCATCGGGACTAGCGCCGACAATGAGCAGTTCTTC.

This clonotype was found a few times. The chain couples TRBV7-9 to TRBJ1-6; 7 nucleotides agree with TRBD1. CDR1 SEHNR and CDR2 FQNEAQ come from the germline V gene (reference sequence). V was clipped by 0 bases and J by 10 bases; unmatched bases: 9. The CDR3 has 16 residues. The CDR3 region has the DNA TGTGCCAGCAGCTTAGCGTTTTCAGGGGGGAGGTCACCCCTCCACTTT. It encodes CASSLAFSGGRSPLHF.

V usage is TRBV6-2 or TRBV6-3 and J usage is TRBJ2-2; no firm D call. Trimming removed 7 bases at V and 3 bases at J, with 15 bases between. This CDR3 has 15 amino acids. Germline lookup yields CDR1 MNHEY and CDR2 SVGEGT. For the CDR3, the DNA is TGTGCCAGCACAAGCCCGACACATTACACCGGGGAGCTGTTTTTT. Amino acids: CASTSPTHYTGELFF.

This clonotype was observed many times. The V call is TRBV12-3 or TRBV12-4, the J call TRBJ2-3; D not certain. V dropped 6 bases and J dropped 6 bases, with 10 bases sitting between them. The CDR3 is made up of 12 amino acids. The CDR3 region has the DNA TGTGCCAGCAGAAGACCGGCGGATACGCAGTATTTT. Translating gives CASRRPADTQYF.

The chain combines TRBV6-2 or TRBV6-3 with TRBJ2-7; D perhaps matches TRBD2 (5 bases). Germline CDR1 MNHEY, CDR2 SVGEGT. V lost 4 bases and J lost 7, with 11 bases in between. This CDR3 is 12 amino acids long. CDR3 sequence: CASSFGGTEQYF. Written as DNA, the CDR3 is TGTGCCAGCAGTTTCGGAGGAACAGAGCAGTACTTC.

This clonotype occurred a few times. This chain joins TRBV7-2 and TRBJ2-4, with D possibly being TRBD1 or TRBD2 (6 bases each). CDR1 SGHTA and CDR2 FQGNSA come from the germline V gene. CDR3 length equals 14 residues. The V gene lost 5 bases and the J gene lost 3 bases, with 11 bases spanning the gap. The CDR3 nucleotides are TGTGCCAGCAGCCCGGGGGCGGGCAAAAACATTCAGTACTTC. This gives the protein CASSPGAGKNIQYF.

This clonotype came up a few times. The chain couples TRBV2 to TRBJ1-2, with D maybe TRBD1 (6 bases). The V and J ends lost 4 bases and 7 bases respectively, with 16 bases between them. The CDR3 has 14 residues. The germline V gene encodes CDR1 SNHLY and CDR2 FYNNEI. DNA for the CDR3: TGTGCCAGCAGTGTGTGGTCACAGGGTACTGGCTACACCTTC. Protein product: CASSVWSQGTGYTF.

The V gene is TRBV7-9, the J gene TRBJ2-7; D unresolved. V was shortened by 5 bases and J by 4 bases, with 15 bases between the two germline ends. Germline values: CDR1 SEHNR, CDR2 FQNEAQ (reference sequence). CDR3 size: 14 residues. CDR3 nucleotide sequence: TGTGCCAGCAGCCTGGGTAGCTCGTTATACGAGCAGTACTTC. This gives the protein CASSLGSSLYEQYF.

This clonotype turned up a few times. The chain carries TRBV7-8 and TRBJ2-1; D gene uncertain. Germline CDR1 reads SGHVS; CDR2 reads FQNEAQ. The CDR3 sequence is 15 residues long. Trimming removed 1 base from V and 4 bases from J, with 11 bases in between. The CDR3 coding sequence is TGTGCCAGCAGCTTAGAGCGTGGATTTTACAATGAGCAGTTCTTC. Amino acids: CASSLERGFYNEQFF.

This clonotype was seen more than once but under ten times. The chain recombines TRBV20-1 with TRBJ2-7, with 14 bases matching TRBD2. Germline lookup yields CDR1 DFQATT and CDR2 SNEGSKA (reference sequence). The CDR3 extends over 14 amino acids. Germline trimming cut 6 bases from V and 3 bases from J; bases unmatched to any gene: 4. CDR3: CSARTSGRLYEQYF. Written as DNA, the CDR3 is TGCAGTGCAAGGACTAGCGGGAGGCTCTACGAGCAGTACTTC.

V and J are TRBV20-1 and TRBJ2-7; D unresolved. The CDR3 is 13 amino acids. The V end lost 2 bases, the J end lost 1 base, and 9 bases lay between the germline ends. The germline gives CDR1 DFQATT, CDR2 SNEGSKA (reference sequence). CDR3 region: CSARPPPSYEQYF. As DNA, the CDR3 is TGCAGTGCTAGACCCCCGCCGTCCTACGAGCAGTACTTC.

The CDR3 reads CASSLSRDLTYEQFF. The CDR3 DNA reads TGTGCCAGCAGCTTATCCCGGGACCTAACCTACGAGCAGTTCTTC. V usage is TRBV7-8 and J usage is TRBJ2-7; D possibly uses TRBD1 or TRBD2 (5 bases each). The J call is in doubt because the DNA end fits TRBJ2-1 better. The CDR3 consists of 15 residues. Germline V lookup: CDR1 SGHVS, CDR2 FQNEAQ.

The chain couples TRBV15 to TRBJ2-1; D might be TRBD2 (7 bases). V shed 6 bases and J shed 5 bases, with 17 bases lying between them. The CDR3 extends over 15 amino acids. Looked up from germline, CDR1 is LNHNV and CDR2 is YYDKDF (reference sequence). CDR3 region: CATRIRGGLNNEQFF. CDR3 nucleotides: TGTGCCACCAGAATTAGGGGGGGGCTAAACAATGAGCAGTTCTTC.

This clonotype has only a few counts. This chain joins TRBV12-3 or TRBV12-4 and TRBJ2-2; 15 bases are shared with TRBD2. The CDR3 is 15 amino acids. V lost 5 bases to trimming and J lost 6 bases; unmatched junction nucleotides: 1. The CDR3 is CASSGLAGGAGELFF. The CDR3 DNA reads TGTGCCAGCAGTGGACTAGCGGGAGGGGCCGGGGAGCTGTTTTTT.

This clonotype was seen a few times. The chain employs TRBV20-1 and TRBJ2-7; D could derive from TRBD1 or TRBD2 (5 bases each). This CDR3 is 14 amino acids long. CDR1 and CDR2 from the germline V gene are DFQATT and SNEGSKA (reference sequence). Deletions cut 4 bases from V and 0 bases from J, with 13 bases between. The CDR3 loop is CSATRDGGSYEQYF. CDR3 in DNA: TGCAGTGCTACCAGGGACGGAGGCTCCTACGAGCAGTACTTC.